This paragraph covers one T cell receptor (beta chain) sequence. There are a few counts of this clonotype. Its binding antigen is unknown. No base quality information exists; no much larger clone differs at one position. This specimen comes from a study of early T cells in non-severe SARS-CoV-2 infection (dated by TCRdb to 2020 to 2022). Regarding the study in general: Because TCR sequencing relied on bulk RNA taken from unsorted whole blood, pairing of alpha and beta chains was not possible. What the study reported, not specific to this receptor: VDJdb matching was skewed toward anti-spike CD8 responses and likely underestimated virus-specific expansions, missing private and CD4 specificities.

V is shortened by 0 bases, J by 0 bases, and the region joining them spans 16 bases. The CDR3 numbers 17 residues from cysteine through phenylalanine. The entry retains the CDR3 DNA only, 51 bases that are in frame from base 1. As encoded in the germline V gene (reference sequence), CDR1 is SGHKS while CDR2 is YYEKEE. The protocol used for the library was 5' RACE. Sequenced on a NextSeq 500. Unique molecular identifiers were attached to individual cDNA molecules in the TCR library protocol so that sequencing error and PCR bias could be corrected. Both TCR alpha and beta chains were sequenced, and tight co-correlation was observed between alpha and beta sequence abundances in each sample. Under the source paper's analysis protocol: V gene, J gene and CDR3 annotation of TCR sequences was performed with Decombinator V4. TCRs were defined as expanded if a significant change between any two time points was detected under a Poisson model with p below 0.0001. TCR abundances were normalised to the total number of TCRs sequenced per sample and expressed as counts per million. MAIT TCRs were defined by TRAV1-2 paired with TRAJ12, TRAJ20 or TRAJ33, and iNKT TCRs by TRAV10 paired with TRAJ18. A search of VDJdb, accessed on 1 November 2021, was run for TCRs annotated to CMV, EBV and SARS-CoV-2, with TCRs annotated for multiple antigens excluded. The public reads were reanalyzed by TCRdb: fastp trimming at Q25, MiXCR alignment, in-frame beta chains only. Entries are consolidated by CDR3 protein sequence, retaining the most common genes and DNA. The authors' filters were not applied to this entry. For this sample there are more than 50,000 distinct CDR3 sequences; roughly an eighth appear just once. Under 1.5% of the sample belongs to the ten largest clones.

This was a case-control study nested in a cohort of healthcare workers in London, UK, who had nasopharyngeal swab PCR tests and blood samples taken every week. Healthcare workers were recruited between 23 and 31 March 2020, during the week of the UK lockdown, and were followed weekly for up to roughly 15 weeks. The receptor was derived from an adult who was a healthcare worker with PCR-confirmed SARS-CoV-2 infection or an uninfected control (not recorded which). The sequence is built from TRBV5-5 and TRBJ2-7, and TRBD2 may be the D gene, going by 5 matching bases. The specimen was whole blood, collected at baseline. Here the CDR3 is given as CASSLARGKTGSYEQYF. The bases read TGTGCCAGCAGCTTGGCCCGGGGAAAAACGGGCTCCTACGAGCAGTACTTC.